This is a list of T cell receptor beta chains from one sample in a study of early T cells in non-severe SARS-CoV-2 infection. TCRdb processed the 5' RACE reads anew with MiXCR; each CDR3 protein has one entry. The sample lists roughly 100,000 distinct CDR3 sequences; 12% were seen once. Sequencing was performed on whole blood, taken at baseline. These receptors were taken from an adult who was a healthcare worker with PCR-confirmed SARS-CoV-2 infection or an uninfected control (not recorded which). CDR3s include the opening cysteine and the closing phenylalanine or tryptophan. A D gene is named only where the DNA matches it firmly. For some rows the clone size is stated as once, few or many, or as a class when expanded; others skip it.

abundance | j_gene | v_gene | d_gene | CDR3nt | CDR3aa
NA | TRBJ1-5 | TRBV6-6 | TRBD1 | TGTGCCAGCAGTTACGGACAGGGCGGGAATAGCAATCAGCCCCAGCATTTT | CASSYGQGGNSNQPQHF
few | TRBJ2-7 | TRBV6-1 | NA | TGTGCCAGCAGGAACGGGGTCCACGAGCAGTACTTC | CASRNGVHEQYF
many | TRBJ1-1 | TRBV6-6 | NA | TGTGCCAGCAGTTACTTTGTAGGAGGGGAGGTGAAAGTGGGAGCTTTCTTT | CASSYFVGGEVKVGAFF
NA | TRBJ2-7 | TRBV7-9 | NA | TGTGCCAGCAGCTTTGGTGCGGACGCCTACGAGCAGTACTTC | CASSFGADAYEQYF
NA | TRBJ1-6 | TRBV10-3 | TRBD1 | TGTGCCATCAGCCGGGACAGGACGAATTCACCCCTCCACTTT | CAISRDRTNSPLHF
many | TRBJ1-1 | TRBV14 | NA | TGTGCCAGCAGCTTGCAGGAAAACACTGAAGCTTTCTTT | CASSLQENTEAFF
many | TRBJ2-3 | TRBV6-5 | TRBD2 | TGTGCCAGCAGTTACGATGGCGGGAGAAGGGCAGATACGCAGTATTTT | CASSYDGGRRADTQYF
NA | TRBJ2-1 | TRBV5-4 | NA | TGTGCCAGCGCACAGGAGCTCCGGGACGGTGAGCAGTTCTTC | CASAQELRDGEQFF
few | TRBJ2-3 | TRBV12-3/TRBV12-4 | TRBD2 | TGTGCCAGCAGTTTTGGGACTAGTAGCACAGATACGCAGTATTTT | CASSFGTSSTDTQYF
few | TRBJ2-7 | TRBV7-7 | NA | TGTGCTAGCAGTAAGGCCGGTTCCTACGAGCAGTACTTC | CASSKAGSYEQYF
many | TRBJ2-3 | TRBV4-1 | TRBD1 | TGCGCCAGCAGACAGGGGGAAGGCGCAGATACGCAGTATTTT | CASRQGEGADTQYF
few | TRBJ2-6 | TRBV2 | NA | TGTGCCAGCAGTGACAGGCGGGGAAGCTCTGGGGCCAACGTCCTGACTTTC | CASSDRRGSSGANVLTF
NA | TRBJ2-1 | TRBV27 | TRBD2 | TGTGCCAGCAGTTTAAGGTTAGCGGGAGGAAATGAGCAGTTCTTC | CASSLRLAGGNEQFF
many | TRBJ2-4 | TRBV28 | NA | TGTGCCAGCAGTTACGGCAGCCTAGCCAAAAACATTCAGTACTTC | CASSYGSLAKNIQYF
NA | TRBJ1-1 | TRBV6-1 | NA | TGTGCCAGCAGACGGGACAATCTCATGAACACTGAAGCTTTCTTT | CASRRDNLMNTEAFF
NA | TRBJ1-4 | TRBV27 | NA | TGTGCCAGCAGGCTTTTTGGGGCCGATAATGAAAAACTGTTTTTT | CASRLFGADNEKLFF
few | TRBJ2-3 | TRBV7-3 | NA | TGTGCCAGCAGCTTAGCGTTCGGAGATACGCAGTATTTT | CASSLAFGDTQYF
NA | TRBJ2-7 | TRBV19 | NA | TGTGCCAGTAGTGACAGGCAAGAGCAGTACTTC | CASSDRQEQYF
NA | TRBJ1-6 | TRBV6-6 | TRBD1 | TGTGCCAGCAGCCGCGGGACAGGGCTAAATTCACCCCTCCACTTT | CASSRGTGLNSPLHF
NA | TRBJ1-5 | TRBV14 | NA | TGTGCCAGCAGCCTCTCAAGAGGAGGCTCCTATAGCAATCAGCCCCAGCATTTT | CASSLSRGGSYSNQPQHF
many | TRBJ2-7 | TRBV9 | TRBD1 | TGTGCCAGCAGCCCCCGGGACAGGGTCTCATACGAGCAGTACTTC | CASSPRDRVSYEQYF
NA | TRBJ2-1 | TRBV5-6 | TRBD2 | TGTGCCAGCAGCTCCTTGAAGCGGGATAAGAATGAGCAGTTCTTC | CASSSLKRDKNEQFF
NA | TRBJ2-7 | TRBV6-1 | NA | TGTGCCAACGGGTCGCCCTACGAGCAGTACTTC | CANGSPYEQYF
NA | TRBJ2-2 | TRBV7-2 | TRBD1 | TGTGCCAGCAGCTTACTCCTCCTGACAGGGGACACCGGGGAGCTGTTTTTT | CASSLLLLTGDTGELFF
NA | TRBJ2-1 | TRBV11-3 | TRBD2 | TGTGCCACATCGGTAGCGGGAGGGGGGAAGGAGCAGTTCTTC | CATSVAGGGKEQFF
many | TRBJ2-7 | TRBV29-1 | NA | TGCAGCGTTGAAAGGCAGGGAAGTGGCTACGAGCAGTACTTC | CSVERQGSGYEQYF
many | TRBJ2-2 | TRBV6-5 | NA | TGTGCCAGCAGTTCATGGGGGTCCGGGGAGCTGTTTTTT | CASSSWGSGELFF
few | TRBJ2-7 | TRBV3-1 | NA | TGTGCCAGCAGCCCACCGGGACCCCCCTACGAGCAGTACTTC | CASSPPGPPYEQYF
few | TRBJ1-1 | TRBV6-6 | NA | TGTGCCAGCAGCCCAGGCGATAACACTGAAGCTTTCTTT | CASSPGDNTEAFF
few | TRBJ2-1 | TRBV7-9 | TRBD1 | TGTGCCAGCAGCTTACCCGGGACAGCCTACAATGAGCAGTTCTTC | CASSLPGTAYNEQFF
few | TRBJ2-4 | TRBV20-1 | TRBD2 | TGCAGTGCGGAAGCGGGAGGGCTGAAAAACATTCAGTACTTC | CSAEAGGLKNIQYF